Listed below are T cell receptor beta chains from one sample, sequenced in a study of shared clonotypes between healthy human individuals. Profiled with immunoSEQ multiplex PCR; TCRdb holds only in-frame clones, not every one. The sample contains fewer than 600,000 clones, 79% of which appear only once. The sequenced sample was PBMCs. The source of these receptors is a woman in her thirties or forties in good health. Some clones in this sample may be carry-over from other donors' samples. Both conserved end residues are part of each CDR3. The D gene is left open where the match is weak. The listing skips clone size in some rows; elsewhere it reads once, few, many or a size class.

>NA|TRBV7-9|NA|13|TRBJ1-1
TGTGCCAGCAGCTTAATAAGGGGGACTGAAGCTTTCTTT
CASSLIRGTEAFF
>TRBD1|TRBV4-1|NA|17|TRBJ2-2
TGCGCCAGCAGCCAAGTTGGGACAGGGGGCAACACCGGGGAGCTGTTTTTT
CASSQVGTGGNTGELFF
>TRBD2|TRBV30|NA|14|TRBJ2-2
TGTGCCTGGAGTGTAGGCGGGGGGACCGGGGAGCTGTTTTTT
CAWSVGGGTGELFF
>NA|TRBV30|NA|12|TRBJ2-3
TGTGCCTGGGGTAGCTGGGTGAATACGCAGTATTTT
CAWGSWVNTQYF
>NA|TRBV28|NA|15|TRBJ1-2
TGTGCCAGCAGTTTAGGTCGGGGCGTAAACTATGGCTACACCTTC
CASSLGRGVNYGYTF
>TRBD2|TRBV5-1|NA|16|TRBJ2-1
TGCGCCAGCAGCTTGGGGGCCCGGACTAGTTTCGATGAGCAGTTCTTC
CASSLGARTSFDEQFF
>TRBD1|TRBV19|NA|14|TRBJ1-2
TGTGCCAGTAGAACGACAGGGGGAGACTATGGCTACACCTTC
CASRTTGGDYGYTF
>NA|TRBV4-3|few|14|TRBJ2-3
TGCGCCAGCAGCCAAGAGGGTATCACAGATACGCAGTATTTT
CASSQEGITDTQYF
>TRBD1|TRBV5-6|NA|14|TRBJ2-4
TGTGCCAGCAGCTCTACCGGGACAGAAAACATTCAGTACTTC
CASSSTGTENIQYF
>TRBD1|TRBV28|NA|14|TRBJ2-7
TGTGCCAGCACCACCGGGACAGGAGCCTACGAGCAGTACTTC
CASTTGTGAYEQYF
>NA|TRBV5-6|few|14|TRBJ2-3
TGTGCCAGCAGCTTGGGATTCCGTGCAGATACGCAGTATTTT
CASSLGFRADTQYF
>NA|TRBV28|NA|14|TRBJ2-1
TGTGCCAGCAGTTTACGCGGGAACCACAATGAGCAGTTCTTC
CASSLRGNHNEQFF
>TRBD1|TRBV7-8|NA|14|TRBJ2-7
TGTGCCAGCAGCAGGGACAGCCTAGGCTACGAGCAGTACTTC
CASSRDSLGYEQYF
>TRBD1|TRBV5-1|NA|15|TRBJ2-1
TGCGCCAGCAGCGCGGGACAGGGGGCCTACAATGAGCAGTTCTTC
CASSAGQGAYNEQFF
>NA|TRBV4-1|once|15|TRBJ2-7
TGCGCCAGCAGCGTCCAGTCAGGGGCAGCCTACGAGCAGTACTTC
CASSVQSGAAYEQYF
>NA|TRBV27|NA|14|TRBJ2-5
TGTGCCAGCAGTTTAGGGGGAGTCCAAGAGACCCAGTACTTC
CASSLGGVQETQYF
>NA|TRBV6-5|NA|13|TRBJ2-5
TGTGCCAGCAGTTATGATGGTGGAGAGACCCAGTACTTC
CASSYDGGETQYF
>TRBD1|TRBV4-1|NA|17|TRBJ1-4
TGCGCCAGCAGCCAAGAGTTGACAGGGGGAACTAATGAAAAACTGTTTTTT
CASSQELTGGTNEKLFF
>TRBD2|TRBV6-6|NA|14|TRBJ2-4
TGTGCCAGCAGCCCTCGGGGGGATCTGGGCATTCAGTACTTC
CASSPRGDLGIQYF
>NA|TRBV25-1|NA|14|TRBJ1-2
TGTGCCAGCAGTGAACCAGGGTTCGCCTATGGCTACACCTTC
CASSEPGFAYGYTF
>TRBD1|TRBV7-8|few|15|TRBJ2-7
TGTGCCAGCAGCTTAGTGGGGACAGGTCTCTACGAGCAGTACTTC
CASSLVGTGLYEQYF
>NA|TRBV28|NA|15|TRBJ2-2
TGTGCCAGCAGTTCAACAGGGCAGAACACCGGGGAGCTGTTTTTT
CASSSTGQNTGELFF
>NA|TRBV18|NA|12|TRBJ1-1
TGTGCCAGCTCATCTTCACAGGAAGAAGCTTTCTTT
CASSSSQEEAFF
>TRBD1|TRBV9|NA|16|TRBJ2-5
TGTGCCAGCAGCGTAATGGGACCGACAGGGGAAGAGACCCAGTACTTC
CASSVMGPTGEETQYF
>TRBD2|TRBV7-2|once|16|TRBJ2-3
TGTGCCAGCAGCTTTGGAGACGGGAGGGTTTCAGATACGCAGTATTTT
CASSFGDGRVSDTQYF
>NA|TRBV4-1|few|15|TRBJ2-7
TGCGCCAGCAGCGGTCAGTCCATAGGGGGCTACGAGCAGTACTTC
CASSGQSIGGYEQYF
>NA|TRBV6-1|NA|15|TRBJ2-2
TGTGCCAGCTTGGGACAAGCGGGAATCACCGGGGAGCTGTTTTTT
CASLGQAGITGELFF
>TRBD1|TRBV7-8|NA|17|TRBJ1-4
TGTGCCAGCAGTACTTCCCCCCCCGGGACAGGAAATGAAAAACTGTTTTTT
CASSTSPPGTGNEKLFF
>TRBD2|TRBV7-2|NA|15|TRBJ2-5
TGTGCCAGCAGCTCAAGCGGGAGGGCCGGAGAGACCCAGTACTTC
CASSSSGRAGETQYF
>TRBD2|TRBV2|NA|14|TRBJ2-7
TGTGCCAGCAGTGGGGGACTAGCGGGCTACGAGCAGTACTTC
CASSGGLAGYEQYF
>TRBD2|TRBV29-1|NA|16|TRBJ2-1
TGCAGCGTTGAAGATCCAACCGGGACTAGGCTCAATGAGCAGTTCTTC
CSVEDPTGTRLNEQFF
>NA|TRBV30|few|11|TRBJ2-1
TGTGCCTCGGACTCAATCAATGAGCAGTTCTTC
CASDSINEQFF
>NA|TRBV5-5|once|13|TRBJ1-1
TGTGCCAGCAGCGGGAGAGGTGGCACTGAAGCTTTCTTT
CASSGRGGTEAFF
>NA|TRBV5-4|NA|14|TRBJ2-2
TGTGCCAGCAGCTCGGGACAACGCACCGGGGAGCTGTTTTTT
CASSSGQRTGELFF
>NA|TRBV25-1|NA|15|TRBJ1-4
TGTGCCAGCAGTGAACGCGGGGGGCGTCGCGAAAAACTGTTTTTT
CASSERGGRREKLFF
>TRBD1|TRBV5-8|NA|13|TRBJ2-7
TGTGCCAGCAGCATGGGACAGGGATACGAGCAGTACTTC
CASSMGQGYEQYF
>TRBD1|TRBV5-4|NA|16|TRBJ1-2
TGTGCCAGCAGCTTGGAGGCAGGGGGAAGGGGCTATGGCTACACCTTC
CASSLEAGGRGYGYTF
>TRBD2|TRBV28|many|16|TRBJ2-1
TGTGCCAGCATTAAAGCCGGGACTAGCGGGTTTAATGAGCAGTTCTTC
CASIKAGTSGFNEQFF
>NA|TRBV7-6|NA|16|TRBJ2-2
TGTGCCAGCAGCTTAGGTCGACCCTCGAACACCGGGGAGCTGTTTTTT
CASSLGRPSNTGELFF
>NA|TRBV6-5|NA|14|TRBJ1-2
TGTGCCAGCAGCCCTCCGGGACGGTTCTATGGCTACACCTTC
CASSPPGRFYGYTF
>TRBD1|TRBV11-2|NA|15|TRBJ2-5
TGTGCCAGCAGCTTCACGGGACAGCACCAAGAGACCCAGTACTTC
CASSFTGQHQETQYF
>TRBD2|TRBV6-4|NA|17|TRBJ2-3
TGTGCCAGCAGTTATGTAACTAGCGGGAGTCATACAGATACGCAGTATTTT
CASSYVTSGSHTDTQYF
>TRBD1|TRBV28|NA|16|TRBJ2-5
TGTGCCAGCAGTACGAGGGACAGGGGGCTTAGTGAGACCCAGTACTTC
CASSTRDRGLSETQYF
>NA|TRBV14|NA|18|TRBJ2-5
TGTGCCAGCAGCCAAGATTACTGGCAGCCCGACATTTGGGAGACCCAGTACTTC
CASSQDYWQPDIWETQYF
>NA|TRBV5-1|NA|13|TRBJ2-1
TGCGCCAGCAGCTTGGAGTCTACGACTGAGCAGTTCTTC
CASSLESTTEQFF
>NA|TRBV2|once|15|TRBJ2-5
TGTGCCAGCACCGCCGTCGGACAGATACAAGAGACCCAGTACTTC
CASTAVGQIQETQYF